The clone carrying this T cell receptor beta chain was seen a few times. This entry comes from a study of blood T cell repertoires in COVID-19. Clones were read by immunoSEQ multiplex PCR, and TCRdb kept only the in-frame ones, dropping some. The data hold more than 300,000 clones, with roughly 90% observed a single time. The V gene end was trimmed by 5 bases and the J gene end by 5 bases; junction bases not matched to a gene: 14. The CDR3 extends over 16 amino acids. The germline V gene encodes CDR1 MRHNA and CDR2 SNTAGT. Source material: PBMCs or T cells enriched from blood (not recorded which). This rearrangement joins TRBV6-4 to TRBJ2-7; 8 bases are shared with TRBD1. The TCR was taken from a young woman who had been exposed to COVID-19. In nucleotides, the CDR3 is TGTGCCAGCAGTCACATCGCCGGGACAGGCTTCGACGAGCAGTACTTC. This translates into CASSHIAGTGFDEQYF.